The 8 T cell receptor beta chains reported below all come from one sample, sequenced in a study of identical twins. TCRdb redid the calling of the 5' RACE reads with MiXCR, one entry per CDR3 protein. The sample has around 250,000 distinct CDR3 sequences; about 13% are singletons. A further study also used this sample, focusing on yellow fever vaccine responses in identical twins.

The sequenced material came from memory (CD45RO+) T cells sorted from blood. All receptors come from a young woman in good health.

This clonotype was counted ten times or more. The chain employs TRBV12-3 or TRBV12-4 and TRBJ2-1, with D unresolved. V was clipped by 3 bases and J by 10 bases, with 13 bases between them. The CDR3 spans 13 residues. The chain's CDR3 is CASSFGSAFEQFF. The CDR3 bases are TGTGCCAGCAGTTTCGGTTCGGCGTTCGAGCAGTTCTTC.

Only one count was recorded for this clonotype. This chain links TRBV20-1 with TRBJ1-6, with 7 bases lining up with TRBD1. J was trimmed by 9 bases and V by 0 bases; bases with no gene match: 8. The CDR3 contains 15 residues. CDR1 is DFQATT and CDR2 is SNEGSKA in the germline V gene (reference sequence). The DNA for the CDR3 is TGCAGTGCTAGAGATAGTCAGGGGGTCGGTTCACCCCTCCACTTT. Its protein product is CSARDSQGVGSPLHF.

The V gene is TRBV20-1, the J gene TRBJ1-4; D is unresolved. Germline-derived CDR1 and CDR2 are DFQATT and SNEGSKA (reference sequence). Trimming took 6 bases from V and 5 from J, leaving 10 bases between them. The CDR3 contains 12 residues. The CDR3 DNA sequence: TGCAGTGCCAACAGAGGGAATGAAAAACTGTTTTTT. The encoded protein is CSANRGNEKLFF.

This clonotype was picked up many times. CDR3 coding DNA: TGCAGTGGGAGACAGGACTCGCAAACCTACGAGCAGTACTTC. Amino acid sequence: CSGRQDSQTYEQYF. The J gene is TRBJ2-7, the V gene TRBV20-1; D is possibly TRBD1 (6 bases). Germline-derived CDR1 and CDR2 are DFQATT and SNEGSKA (reference sequence). The CDR3 totals 14 residues. The germline V and J ends were trimmed by 7 bases and 2 bases, with 18 bases remaining between them.

V usage is TRBV18 and J usage is TRBJ2-3, with unresolved D. Germline assignment: CDR1 KGHSH and CDR2 LQKENI. The V and J ends lost 3 bases and 4 bases respectively, with 8 bases between them. CDR3 length: 13 amino acids. The CDR3 bases are TGTGCCAGCTCACCCGGTTACCCAGATACGCAGTATTTT. Its protein is CASSPGYPDTQYF.

This clonotype was picked up a small number of times. J is TRBJ2-7 and V is TRBV12-3 or TRBV12-4; D may be TRBD2 (6 bases). V lost 5 bases and J lost 4, with 15 bases in between. The CDR3 contains 14 residues. Here the CDR3 reads CASSKSGLEYEQYF. The DNA of the CDR3 is TGTGCCAGCAGTAAATCGGGACTTGAATACGAGCAGTACTTC.

The rearrangement links TRBV5-1 to TRBJ1-5; no clear D. Deletions cut 4 bases from V and 1 base from J, with 6 bases between. The CDR3 loop spans 13 amino acids. Germline values: CDR1 SGHRS, CDR2 YFSETQ. The CDR3 region has the DNA TGCGCCAGCAGCCTCTTAAGCAATCAGCCCCAGCATTTT. This codes for CASSLLSNQPQHF.

The CDR3 reads CASSLAGLPGELFF. The CDR3, as DNA: TGCGCCAGCAGCTTGGCGGGACTCCCCGGGGAGCTGTTTTTT. The V and J genes are TRBV5-1 and TRBJ2-2; D might be TRBD2 (6 bases). Germline V gives CDR1 SGHRS, CDR2 YFSETQ. There are 14 residues in the CDR3. V was pared by 0 bases and J by 6 bases, with 9 bases between.